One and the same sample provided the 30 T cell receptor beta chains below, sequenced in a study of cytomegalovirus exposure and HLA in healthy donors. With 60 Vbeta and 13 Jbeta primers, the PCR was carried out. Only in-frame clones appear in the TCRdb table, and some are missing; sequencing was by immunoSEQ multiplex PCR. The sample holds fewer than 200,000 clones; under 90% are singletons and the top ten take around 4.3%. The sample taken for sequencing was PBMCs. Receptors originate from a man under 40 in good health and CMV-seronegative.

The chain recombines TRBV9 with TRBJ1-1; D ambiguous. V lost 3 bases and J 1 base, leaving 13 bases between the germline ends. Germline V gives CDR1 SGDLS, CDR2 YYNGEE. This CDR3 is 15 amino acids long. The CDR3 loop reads CASSADLGRNTEAFF. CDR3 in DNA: TGTGCCAGCAGCGCCGACCTGGGGAGGAACACTGAAGCTTTCTTT.

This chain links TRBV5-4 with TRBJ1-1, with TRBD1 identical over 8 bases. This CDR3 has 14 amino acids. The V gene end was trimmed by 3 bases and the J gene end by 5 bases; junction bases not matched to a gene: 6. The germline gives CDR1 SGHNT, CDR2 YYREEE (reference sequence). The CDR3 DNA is TGTGCCAGCAGCTCCGAGGACAGGGCTACTGAAGCTTTCTTT. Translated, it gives CASSSEDRATEAFF.

CDR3 sequence: CASSRNSYEQYF. In DNA form, the CDR3 reads TGTGCCAGCAGTCGTAACTCCTACGAGCAGTACTTC. This chain links TRBV6-5 with TRBJ2-7; D is undetermined. Germline CDR1 is MNHEY and CDR2 is SVGAGI. Trimming removed 5 bases from V and 0 bases from J, with 5 bases in between. The CDR3 has 12 residues.

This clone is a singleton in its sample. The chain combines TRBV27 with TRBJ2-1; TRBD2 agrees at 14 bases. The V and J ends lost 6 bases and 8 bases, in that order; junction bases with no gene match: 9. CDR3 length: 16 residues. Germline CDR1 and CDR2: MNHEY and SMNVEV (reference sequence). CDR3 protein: CASRGLAGAPVDEQFF. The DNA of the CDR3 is TGTGCCAGCAGGGGACTAGCGGGAGCGCCAGTGGATGAGCAGTTCTTC.

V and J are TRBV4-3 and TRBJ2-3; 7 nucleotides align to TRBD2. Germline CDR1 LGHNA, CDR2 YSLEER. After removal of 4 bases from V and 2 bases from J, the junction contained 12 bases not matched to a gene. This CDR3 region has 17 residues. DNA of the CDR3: TGCGCCAGCAGCCCTTTTATTGCGGGGGTCTTCACAGATACGCAGTATTTT. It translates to CASSPFIAGVFTDTQYF.

CDR3 bases: TGTGCCAGCAGCGTAGCCGGGACAGGAACCTACGAGCAGTACTTC. Protein product: CASSVAGTGTYEQYF. The chain is built from TRBV9 and TRBJ2-5; 8 nucleotides align to TRBD1. The DNA end favors TRBJ2-7, so the J call may be wrong. CDR3 size: 15 residues. CDR1 and CDR2 (germline): SGDLS, YYNGEE.

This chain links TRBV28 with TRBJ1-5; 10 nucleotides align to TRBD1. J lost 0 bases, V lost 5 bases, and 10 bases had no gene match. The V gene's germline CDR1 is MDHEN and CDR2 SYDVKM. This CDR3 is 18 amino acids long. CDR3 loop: CASSVDRGRSGSNQPQHF. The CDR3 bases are TGTGCCAGCAGTGTGGACAGGGGGAGGTCTGGTAGCAATCAGCCCCAGCATTTT.

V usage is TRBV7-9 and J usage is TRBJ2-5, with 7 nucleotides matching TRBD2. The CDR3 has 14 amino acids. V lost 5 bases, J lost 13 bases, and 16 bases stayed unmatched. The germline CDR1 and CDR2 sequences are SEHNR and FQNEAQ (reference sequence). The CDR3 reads CASSRDNAAGPWYF. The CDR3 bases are TGTGCCAGCAGCCGAGACAATGCAGCGGGGCCTTGGTACTTC.

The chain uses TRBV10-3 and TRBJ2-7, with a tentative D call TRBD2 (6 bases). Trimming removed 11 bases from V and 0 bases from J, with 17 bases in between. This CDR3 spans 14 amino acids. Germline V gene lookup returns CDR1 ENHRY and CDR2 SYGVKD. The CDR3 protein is CAVLRDSSSYEQYF. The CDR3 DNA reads TGTGCCGTGCTACGGGACTCCAGCTCCTACGAGCAGTACTTC.

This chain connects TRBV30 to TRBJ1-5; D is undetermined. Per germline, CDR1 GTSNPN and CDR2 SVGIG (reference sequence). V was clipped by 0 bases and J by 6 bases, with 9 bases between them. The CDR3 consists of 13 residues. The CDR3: CAWSVTSAQPQHF. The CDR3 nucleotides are TGTGCCTGGAGTGTGACATCCGCTCAGCCCCAGCATTTT.

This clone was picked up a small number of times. Here the CDR3 DNA reads TGCAGCGGTGCTGGGGGGAGCTCCTACGAGCAGTACTTC. It encodes CSGAGGSSYEQYF. The rearrangement joins TRBV29-1 to TRBJ2-7; D might be TRBD2 (6 bases). The V and J ends lost 7 bases and 0 bases respectively, with 13 bases between them. The CDR3 is 13 residues long. Looked up from germline, CDR1 is SQVTM and CDR2 is ANQGSEA.

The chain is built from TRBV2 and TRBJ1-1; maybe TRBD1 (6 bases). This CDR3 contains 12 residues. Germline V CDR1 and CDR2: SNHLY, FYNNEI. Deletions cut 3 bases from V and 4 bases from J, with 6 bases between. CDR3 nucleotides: TGTGCCAGCAGTGACAGGGGCACTGAAGCTTTCTTT. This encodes CASSDRGTEAFF. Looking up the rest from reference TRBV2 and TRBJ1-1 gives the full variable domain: EPEVTQTPSHQVTQMGQEVILRCVPISNHLYFYWYRQILGQKVEFLVSFYNNEISEKSEIFDDQFSVERPDGSNFTLKIRSTKLEDSAMYFCASSDRGTEAFFGQGTRLTVV.

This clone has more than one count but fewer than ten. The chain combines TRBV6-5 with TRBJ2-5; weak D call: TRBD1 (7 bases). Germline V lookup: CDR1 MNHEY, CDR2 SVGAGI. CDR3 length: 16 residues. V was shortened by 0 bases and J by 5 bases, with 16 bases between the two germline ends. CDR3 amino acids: CASSYSSGGRQETQYF. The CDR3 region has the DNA TGTGCCAGCAGTTACTCATCAGGGGGGCGGCAGGAGACCCAGTACTTC.

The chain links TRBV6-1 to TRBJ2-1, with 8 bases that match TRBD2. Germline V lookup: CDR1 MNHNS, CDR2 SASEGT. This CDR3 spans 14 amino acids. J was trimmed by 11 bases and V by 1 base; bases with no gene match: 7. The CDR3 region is CASSEVGGVGKQFF. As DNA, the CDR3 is TGTGCCAGCAGTGAAGTCGGGGGGGTGGGTAAGCAGTTCTTC.

Written as DNA, the CDR3 is TGTGCCAGCAGCGTAGTGGTCTCTGCGGCAGATACGCAGTATTTT. It translates to CASSVVVSAADTQYF. The gene calls are TRBV9 and TRBJ2-3; no clear D gene. CDR1 is SGDLS, CDR2 YYNGEE, per germline. Trimming took off 0 bases at V and 4 bases at J, with 12 bases between the two ends. The CDR3 consists of 15 residues.

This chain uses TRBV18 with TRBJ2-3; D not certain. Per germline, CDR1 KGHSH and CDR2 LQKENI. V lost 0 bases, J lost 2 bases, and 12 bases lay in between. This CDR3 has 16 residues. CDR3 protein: CASSPPNYDITDTQYF. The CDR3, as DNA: TGTGCCAGCTCACCACCTAATTATGACATCACAGATACGCAGTATTTT.

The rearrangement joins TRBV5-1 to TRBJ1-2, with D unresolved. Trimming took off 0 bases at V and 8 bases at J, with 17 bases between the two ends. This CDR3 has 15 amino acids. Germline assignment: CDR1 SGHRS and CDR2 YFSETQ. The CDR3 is CASSLGPLASGGYTF. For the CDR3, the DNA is TGCGCCAGCAGCTTGGGCCCCCTGGCAAGCGGGGGCTACACCTTC.

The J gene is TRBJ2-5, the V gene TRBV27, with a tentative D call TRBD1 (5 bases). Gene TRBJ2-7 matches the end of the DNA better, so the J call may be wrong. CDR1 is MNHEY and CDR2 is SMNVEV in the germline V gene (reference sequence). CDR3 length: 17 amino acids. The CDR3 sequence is CASSLWAGLQTPYEQYF. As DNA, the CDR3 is TGTGCCAGCAGTTTATGGGCAGGGCTTCAAACTCCTTACGAGCAGTACTTC.

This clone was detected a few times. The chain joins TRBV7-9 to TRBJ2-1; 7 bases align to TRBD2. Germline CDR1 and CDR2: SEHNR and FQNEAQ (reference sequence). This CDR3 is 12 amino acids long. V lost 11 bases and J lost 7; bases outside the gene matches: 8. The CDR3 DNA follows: TGTGCCTTCCGACAAGCGGGGAATGAGCAGTTCTTC. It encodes CAFRQAGNEQFF.

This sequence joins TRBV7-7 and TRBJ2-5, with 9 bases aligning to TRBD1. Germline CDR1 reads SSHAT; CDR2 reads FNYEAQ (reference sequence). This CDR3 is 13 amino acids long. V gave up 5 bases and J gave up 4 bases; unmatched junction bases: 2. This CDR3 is CASSRGQGETQYF. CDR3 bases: TGTGCCAGCAGCCGGGGACAGGGAGAGACCCAGTACTTC.

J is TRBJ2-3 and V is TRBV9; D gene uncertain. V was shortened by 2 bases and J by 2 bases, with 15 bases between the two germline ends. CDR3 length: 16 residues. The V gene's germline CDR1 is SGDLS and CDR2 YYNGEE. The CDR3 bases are TGTGCCAGCAGCGTGTTCGATCGTCCCTACACAGATACGCAGTATTTT. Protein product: CASSVFDRPYTDTQYF.

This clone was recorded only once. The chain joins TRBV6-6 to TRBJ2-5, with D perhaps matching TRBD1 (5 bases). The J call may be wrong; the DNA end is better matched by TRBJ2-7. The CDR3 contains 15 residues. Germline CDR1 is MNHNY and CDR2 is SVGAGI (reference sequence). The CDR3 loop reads CASSLLLDRSYEQYF. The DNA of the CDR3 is TGTGCCAGCAGTTTACTCTTAGACAGAAGCTACGAGCAGTACTTC.

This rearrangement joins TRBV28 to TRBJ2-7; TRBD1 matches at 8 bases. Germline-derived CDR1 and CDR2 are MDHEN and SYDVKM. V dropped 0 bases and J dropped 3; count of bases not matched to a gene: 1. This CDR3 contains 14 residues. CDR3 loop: CASSLWDRDYEQYF. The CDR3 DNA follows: TGTGCCAGCAGTTTATGGGACAGGGACTACGAGCAGTACTTC.

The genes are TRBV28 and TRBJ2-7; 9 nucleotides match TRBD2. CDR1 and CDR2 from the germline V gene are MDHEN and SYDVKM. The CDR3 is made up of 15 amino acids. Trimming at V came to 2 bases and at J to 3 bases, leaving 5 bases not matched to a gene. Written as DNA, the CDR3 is TGTGCCAGCAGTTTAGGGCTAGCGGGATTCTACGAGCAGTACTTC. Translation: CASSLGLAGFYEQYF.

CDR3 amino acids: CAWSESGFSYEQYF. CDR3 in DNA: TGTGCCTGGAGTGAAAGCGGATTCTCCTACGAGCAGTACTTC. The rearrangement joins TRBV30 to TRBJ2-7; D possibly corresponds to TRBD2 (5 bases). The CDR3 consists of 14 residues. The ends were cut back, 1 base at V and 0 bases at J, with 10 bases in the middle. The V gene's germline CDR1 is GTSNPN and CDR2 SVGIG (reference sequence).

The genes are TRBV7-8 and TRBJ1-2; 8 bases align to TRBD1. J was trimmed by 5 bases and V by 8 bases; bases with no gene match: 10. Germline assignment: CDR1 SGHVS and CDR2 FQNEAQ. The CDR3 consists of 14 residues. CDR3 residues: CASARPGQEYGYTF. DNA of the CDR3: TGTGCCAGCGCAAGGCCGGGACAGGAGTATGGCTACACCTTC.

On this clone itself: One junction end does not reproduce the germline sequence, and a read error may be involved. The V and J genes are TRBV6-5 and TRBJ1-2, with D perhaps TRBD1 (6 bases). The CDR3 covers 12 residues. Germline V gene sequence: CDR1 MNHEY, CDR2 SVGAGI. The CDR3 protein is CACRGDDYGYTF. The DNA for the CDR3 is TGTGCCTGCAGGGGAGATGACTATGGCTACACCTTC.

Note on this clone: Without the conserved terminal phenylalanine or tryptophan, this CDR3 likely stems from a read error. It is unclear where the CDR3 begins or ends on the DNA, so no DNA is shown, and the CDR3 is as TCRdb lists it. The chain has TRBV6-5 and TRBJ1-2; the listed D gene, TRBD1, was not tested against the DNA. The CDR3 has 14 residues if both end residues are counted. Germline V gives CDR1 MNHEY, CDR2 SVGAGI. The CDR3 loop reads CASSKGQGSRNRVN.

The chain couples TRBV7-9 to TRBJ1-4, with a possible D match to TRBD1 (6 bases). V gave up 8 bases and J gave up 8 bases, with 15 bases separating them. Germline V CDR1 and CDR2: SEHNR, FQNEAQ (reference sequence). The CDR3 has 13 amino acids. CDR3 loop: CASRGVGGEKLFF. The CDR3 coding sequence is TGTGCCAGCCGGGGGGTTGGGGGCGAAAAACTGTTTTTT.

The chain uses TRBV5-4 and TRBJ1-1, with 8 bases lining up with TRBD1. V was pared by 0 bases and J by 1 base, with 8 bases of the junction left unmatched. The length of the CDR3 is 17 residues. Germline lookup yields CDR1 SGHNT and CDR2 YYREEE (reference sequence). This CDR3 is CASSLGGTGLGNTEAFF. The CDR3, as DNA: TGTGCCAGCAGCTTGGGAGGGACAGGCCTAGGGAACACTGAAGCTTTCTTT. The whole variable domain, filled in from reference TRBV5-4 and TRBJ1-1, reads ETGVTQSPTHLIKTRGQQVTLRCSSQSGHNTVSWYQQALGQGPQFIFQYYREEENGRGNFPPRFSGLQFPNYSSELNVNALELDDSALYLCASSLGGTGLGNTEAFFGQGTRLTVV.